A selection of T cell receptor beta chains follows, all from one sample in a study of cytomegalovirus exposure and HLA in healthy donors. Clones were sequenced by immunoSEQ multiplex PCR, and TCRdb holds only the in-frame ones, with some missing. The sample records 150,000 to 200,000 clones, about 80% being singletons. Sequenced sample: PBMCs. These receptors were obtained from a woman aged 50 to 65 in good health and CMV-seronegative. The CDR3 runs from the conserved cysteine through the conserved F or W. Fields, in order: V gene, clone size, CDR3 length, D gene, J gene, CDR3 protein, CDR3 DNA. The D gene is left open where the match is weak. Rows give clone size only sometimes, using once, few, many, or a class for an expanded clone.

v_call: TRBV25-1; clone_size: -; cdr3_length: 15; d_call: TRBD1; j_call: TRBJ1-4; cdr3_aa: CASSELGQAAEKLFF; cdr3_nt: TGTGCCAGCAGTGAACTGGGACAGGCTGCCGAAAAACTGTTTTTT
v_call: TRBV7-3; clone_size: -; cdr3_length: 12; d_call: -; j_call: TRBJ2-2; cdr3_aa: CASSALSGELFF; cdr3_nt: TGTGCCAGCAGCGCTCTAAGCGGGGAGCTGTTTTTT
v_call: TRBV29-1; clone_size: once; cdr3_length: 12; d_call: -; j_call: TRBJ2-1; cdr3_aa: CSVAPPLREQFF; cdr3_nt: TGCAGCGTTGCCCCCCCCCTACGTGAGCAGTTCTTC
v_call: TRBV28; clone_size: medium-sized; cdr3_length: 14; d_call: TRBD1; j_call: TRBJ1-1; cdr3_aa: CAITFGTANTEAFF; cdr3_nt: TGTGCCATCACATTCGGGACAGCGAACACTGAAGCTTTCTTT
v_call: TRBV27; clone_size: -; cdr3_length: 14; d_call: -; j_call: TRBJ1-1; cdr3_aa: CASSLLVGGTEAFF; cdr3_nt: TGTGCCAGCAGTTTACTTGTGGGGGGCACTGAAGCTTTCTTT
v_call: TRBV2; clone_size: -; cdr3_length: 15; d_call: TRBD1; j_call: TRBJ1-6; cdr3_aa: CASSDFGQGNSPLHF; cdr3_nt: TGTGCCAGCAGTGATTTTGGACAGGGGAATTCACCCCTCCACTTT
v_call: TRBV18; clone_size: few; cdr3_length: 12; d_call: -; j_call: TRBJ2-7; cdr3_aa: CASAPRRWEQYF; cdr3_nt: TGTGCCAGCGCACCAAGGAGGTGGGAGCAGTACTTC
v_call: TRBV4-1; clone_size: -; cdr3_length: 16; d_call: TRBD2; j_call: TRBJ2-1; cdr3_aa: CASSQFPGLEIAEQFF; cdr3_nt: TGCGCCAGCAGCCAATTCCCGGGACTAGAAATCGCTGAGCAGTTCTTC
v_call: TRBV2; clone_size: -; cdr3_length: 13; d_call: TRBD1; j_call: TRBJ2-1; cdr3_aa: CASSGRQGNEQFF; cdr3_nt: TGTGCCAGCAGTGGAAGACAGGGGAATGAGCAGTTCTTC
v_call: TRBV5-1; clone_size: -; cdr3_length: 15; d_call: TRBD2; j_call: TRBJ2-3; cdr3_aa: CASSSSGGIVHTQYF; cdr3_nt: TGCGCCAGCAGCTCCAGCGGGGGGATCGTGCATACGCAGTATTTT
v_call: TRBV10-2; clone_size: once; cdr3_length: 14; d_call: -; j_call: TRBJ1-6; cdr3_aa: CASSEIGTGSPLHF; cdr3_nt: TGCGCCAGCAGTGAGATCGGGACTGGATCACCCCTCCACTTT